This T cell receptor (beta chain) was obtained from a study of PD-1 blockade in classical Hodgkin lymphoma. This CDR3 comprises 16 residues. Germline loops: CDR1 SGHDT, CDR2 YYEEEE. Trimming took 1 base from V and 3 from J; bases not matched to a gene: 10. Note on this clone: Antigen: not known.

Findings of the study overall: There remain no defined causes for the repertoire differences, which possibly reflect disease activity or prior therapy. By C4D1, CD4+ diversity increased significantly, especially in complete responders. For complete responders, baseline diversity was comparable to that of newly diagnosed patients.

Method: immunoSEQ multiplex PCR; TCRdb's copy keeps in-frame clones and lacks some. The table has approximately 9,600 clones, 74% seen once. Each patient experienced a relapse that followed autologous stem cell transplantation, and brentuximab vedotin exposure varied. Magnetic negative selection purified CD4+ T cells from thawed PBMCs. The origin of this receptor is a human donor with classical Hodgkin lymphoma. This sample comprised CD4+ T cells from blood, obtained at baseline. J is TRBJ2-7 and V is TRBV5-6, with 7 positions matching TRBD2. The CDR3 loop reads CASSLTLSGRFYEQYF. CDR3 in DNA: TGTGCCAGCAGCTTGACGCTTAGCGGGCGATTCTACGAGCAGTACTTC. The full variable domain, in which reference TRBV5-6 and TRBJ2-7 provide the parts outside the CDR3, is DAGVTQSPTHLIKTRGQQVTLRCSPKSGHDTVSWYQQALGQGPQFIFQYYEEEERQRGNFPDRFSGHQFPNYSSELNVNALLLGDSALYLCASSLTLSGRFYEQYFGPGTRLTVT.